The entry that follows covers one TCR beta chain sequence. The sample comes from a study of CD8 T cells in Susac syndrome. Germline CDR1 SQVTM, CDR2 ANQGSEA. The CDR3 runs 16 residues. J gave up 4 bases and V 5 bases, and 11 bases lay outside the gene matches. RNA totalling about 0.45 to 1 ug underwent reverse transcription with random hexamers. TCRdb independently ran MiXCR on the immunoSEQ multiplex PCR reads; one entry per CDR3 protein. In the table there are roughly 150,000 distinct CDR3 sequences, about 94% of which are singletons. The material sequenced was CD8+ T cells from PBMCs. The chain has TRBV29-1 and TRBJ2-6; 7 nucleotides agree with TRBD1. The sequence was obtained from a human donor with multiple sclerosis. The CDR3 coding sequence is TGCAGCGTTAACAAGATACAGGGGTCCGGGGCCAACGTCCTGACTTTC. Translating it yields CSVNKIQGSGANVLTF. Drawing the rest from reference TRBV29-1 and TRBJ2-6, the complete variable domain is SAVISQKPSRDICQRGTSLTIQCQVDSQVTMMFWYRQQPGQSLTLIATANQGSEATYESGFVIDKFPISRPNLTFSTLTVSNMSPEDSSIYLCSVNKIQGSGANVLTFGAGSRLTVL.